This TCR beta chain appears in the sequencing data of a study of regulatory T cells in long-lasting Graves disease. At the level of the study: Persistence in Graves' disease required over 5 years of antithyroid drugs plus positive TSH receptor antibodies.

The time point: persistent/refractory GD, antithyroid drugs over 5 years with positive TRAb. RNA extracted from PBMCs served as the sequencing template. This clonotype occurred many times. Its antigen remains unknown. Study findings and constraints: Persistent disease showed a preference for TRBV28, TRBJ1-2 and TRBJ2-5. The study examined only peripheral blood, not thyroid tissue.

Germline trimming cut 4 bases from V and 8 bases from J; bases unmatched to any gene: 12. Looked up from germline, CDR1 is MDHEN and CDR2 is SYDVKM. CDR3 length equals 15 residues. With iRepertoire HTBI primers and Arm-PCR of CDR3 regions, TCR beta libraries were built. TCRdb reprocessed the multiplex PCR reads with MiXCR, giving one entry per CDR3 protein. The table shows 350,000 to 500,000 distinct CDR3 sequences, with roughly 23% occurring only once. This sample comprised peripheral blood mononuclear cells (PBMCs), obtained when the disease was refractory, from a patient treated with antithyroid drugs. This receptor was identified in a female donor with Graves disease. The rearrangement uses TRBV28 and TRBJ1-2, with TRBD1 matching over 8 bases. This chain's CDR3 is CASSYPSGQGRGYTF. The CDR3 DNA reads as TGTGCCAGCAGTTACCCATCCGGACAGGGAAGGGGCTACACCTTC.